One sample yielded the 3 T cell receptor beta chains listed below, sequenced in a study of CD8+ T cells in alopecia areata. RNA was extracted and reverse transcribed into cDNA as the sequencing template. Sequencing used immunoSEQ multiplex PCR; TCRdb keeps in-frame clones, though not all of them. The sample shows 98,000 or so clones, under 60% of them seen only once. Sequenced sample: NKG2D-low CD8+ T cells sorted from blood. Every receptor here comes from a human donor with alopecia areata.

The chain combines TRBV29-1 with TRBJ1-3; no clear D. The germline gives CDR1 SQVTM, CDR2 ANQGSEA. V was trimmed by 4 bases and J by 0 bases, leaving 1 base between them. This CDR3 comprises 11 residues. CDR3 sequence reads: CSVVSGNTIYF. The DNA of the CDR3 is TGCAGCGTTGTCTCTGGAAACACCATATATTTT.

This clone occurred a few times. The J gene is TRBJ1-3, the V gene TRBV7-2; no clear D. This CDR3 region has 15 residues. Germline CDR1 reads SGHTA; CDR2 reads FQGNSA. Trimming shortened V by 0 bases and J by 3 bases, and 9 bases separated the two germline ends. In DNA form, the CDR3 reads TGTGCCAGCAGCTTAGCTATAGGCAGTGGAAACACCATATATTTT. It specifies CASSLAIGSGNTIYF. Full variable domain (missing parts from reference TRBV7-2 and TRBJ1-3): GAGVSQSPSNKVTEKGKDVELRCDPISGHTALYWYRQSLGQGLEFLIYFQGNSAPDKSGLPSDRFSAERTGGSVSTLTIQRTQQEDSAVYLCASSLAIGSGNTIYFGEGSWLTVV.

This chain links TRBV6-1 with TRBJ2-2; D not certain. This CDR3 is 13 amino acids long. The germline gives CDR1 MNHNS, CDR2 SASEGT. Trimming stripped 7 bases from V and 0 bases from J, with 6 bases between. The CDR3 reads CASKAANTGELFF. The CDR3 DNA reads TGTGCCAGCAAGGCCGCGAACACCGGGGAGCTGTTTTTT.